The clone carrying this T cell receptor beta chain occurred a few times. The antigen is not known. The data stem from a study of identical twins. Study-level results: Insertions were fewer in abundant cord blood beta clonotypes, whereas memory repertoires showed none of this pattern.

One entry per CDR3 protein results from TCRdb running MiXCR on the 5' RACE reads. The table has hundreds of thousands of distinct CDR3 sequences, less than 25% seen once. In addition, the sample was reused for a study of T cells expressing NK-cell markers. That report notes: Investigators obtained TCR beta repertoires from sorted CD3+CD56+NKG2C+, CD3+CD56+NKG2C- and CD3+CD56-NKG2C+ T cells. Over 5 donors carried dominant NKG2C+ clonotypes that made up about 1.0-7.0% of their CD8+ T cells.

The TCR comes from a woman younger than 35 in good health. The sequenced material came from CD4+ T cells sorted from blood.

DNA for the CDR3: TGTGCCAGCAGTTTAGTGCGGGCGGGCTCTGAGCAGTTCTTC. It specifies CASSLVRAGSEQFF. This sequence joins TRBV27 and TRBJ2-1; tentative D call: TRBD2 (5 bases). The CDR3 totals 14 residues. Germline V gives CDR1 MNHEY, CDR2 SMNVEV (reference sequence). The V end was cut by 2 bases, the J end by 9 bases, with 14 bases between.